What follows describes a single T cell receptor (beta chain). Sequenced by immunoSEQ multiplex PCR; TCRdb stores in-frame clones only, minus some. The top ten clones hold around 1.3% of a sample with about 50,000 clones, roughly 81% of them seen once. The sample belongs to a study of OX40 agonist ivuxolimab in advanced cancers. The TCR sequence derives from an adult with an advanced solid tumor such as melanoma, head and neck, liver or kidney cancer. The sample consisted of CD4+ or CD8+ T cells sorted from blood, taken in a trial of the OX40 agonist ivuxolimab.

CDR3 loop: CASRTRDRVRGEGREQYF. The CDR3 nucleotides are TGTGCCAGCAGGACCCGGGACAGGGTTCGCGGGGAGGGGCGCGAGCAGTACTTC. The rearrangement links TRBV7-2 to TRBJ2-7; 9 bases line up with TRBD1. The V and J ends lost 6 bases and 6 bases, in that order; junction bases with no gene match: 21. CDR1 is SGHTA and CDR2 is FQGNSA in the germline V gene. The CDR3 extends over 18 amino acids. The variable domain in full, completed from reference TRBV7-2 and TRBJ2-7, reads GAGVSQSPSNKVTEKGKDVELRCDPISGHTALYWYRQSLGQGLEFLIYFQGNSAPDKSGLPSDRFSAERTGGSVSTLTIQRTQQEDSAVYLCASRTRDRVRGEGREQYFGPGTRLTVT.